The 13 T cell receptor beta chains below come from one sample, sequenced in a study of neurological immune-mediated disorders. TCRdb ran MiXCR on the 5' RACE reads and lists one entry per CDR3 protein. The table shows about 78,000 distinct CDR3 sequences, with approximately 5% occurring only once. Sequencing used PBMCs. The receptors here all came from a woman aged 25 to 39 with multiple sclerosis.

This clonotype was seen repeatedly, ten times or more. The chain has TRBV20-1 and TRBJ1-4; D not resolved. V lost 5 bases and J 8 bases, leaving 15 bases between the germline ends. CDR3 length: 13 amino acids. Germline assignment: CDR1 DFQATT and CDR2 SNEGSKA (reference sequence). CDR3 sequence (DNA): TGCAGTGCTCCTGACCAAGGACGGGAAAAACTGTTTTTT. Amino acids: CSAPDQGREKLFF.

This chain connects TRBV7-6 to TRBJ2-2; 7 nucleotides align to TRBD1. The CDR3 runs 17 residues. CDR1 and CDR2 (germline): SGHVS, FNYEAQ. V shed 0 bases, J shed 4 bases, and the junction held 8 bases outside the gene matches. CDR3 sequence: CASSLADRAFSTGELFF. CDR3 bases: TGTGCCAGCAGCTTAGCTGACAGGGCTTTCTCCACCGGGGAGCTGTTTTTT.

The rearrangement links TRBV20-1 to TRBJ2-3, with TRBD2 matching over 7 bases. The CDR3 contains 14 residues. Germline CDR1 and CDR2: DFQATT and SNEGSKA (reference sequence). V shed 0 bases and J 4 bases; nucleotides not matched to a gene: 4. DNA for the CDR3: TGCAGTGCTAGAGACGGGAGCGGGGCAGATACGCAGTATTTT. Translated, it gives CSARDGSGADTQYF.

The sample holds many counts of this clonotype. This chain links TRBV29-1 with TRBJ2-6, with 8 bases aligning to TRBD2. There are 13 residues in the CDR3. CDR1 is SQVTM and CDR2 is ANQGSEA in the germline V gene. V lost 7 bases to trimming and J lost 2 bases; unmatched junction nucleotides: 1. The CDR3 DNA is TGCAGCGGGCGGGAGGCTGGGGCCAACGTCCTGACTTTC. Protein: CSGREAGANVLTF.

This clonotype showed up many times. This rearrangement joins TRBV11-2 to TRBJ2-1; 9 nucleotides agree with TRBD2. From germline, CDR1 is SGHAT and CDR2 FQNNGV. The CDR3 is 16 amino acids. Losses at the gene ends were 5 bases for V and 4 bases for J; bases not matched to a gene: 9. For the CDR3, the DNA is TGTGCCAGCAGCCGGGAGGTCAGCGGGAGGTACAATGAGCAGTTCTTC. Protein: CASSREVSGRYNEQFF.

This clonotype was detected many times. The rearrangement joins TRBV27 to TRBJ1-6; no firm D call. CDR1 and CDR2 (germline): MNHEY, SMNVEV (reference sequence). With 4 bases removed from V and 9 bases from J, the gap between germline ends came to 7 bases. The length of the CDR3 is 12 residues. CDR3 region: CASSSGPSPLHF. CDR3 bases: TGTGCCAGCAGTTCCGGTCCTTCACCCCTCCACTTT.

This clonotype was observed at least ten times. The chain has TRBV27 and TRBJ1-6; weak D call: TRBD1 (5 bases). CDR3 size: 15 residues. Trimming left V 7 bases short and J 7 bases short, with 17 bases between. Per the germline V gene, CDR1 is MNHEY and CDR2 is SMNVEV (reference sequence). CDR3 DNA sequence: TGTGCCAGCACCCCTAGGAGGGGCGCAAATTCACCCCTCCACTTT. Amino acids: CASTPRRGANSPLHF.

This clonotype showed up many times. As DNA, the CDR3 is TGTGCCAGCAGCTTGGGACAGGGAGTCGGCGAGCAGTACTTC. This encodes CASSLGQGVGEQYF. The chain carries TRBV7-9 and TRBJ2-7; 9 nucleotides match TRBD1. V gave up 3 bases and J gave up 6 bases; unmatched junction bases: 6. The CDR3 extends over 14 amino acids. The germline V gene has CDR1 SEHNR and CDR2 FQNEAQ (reference sequence).

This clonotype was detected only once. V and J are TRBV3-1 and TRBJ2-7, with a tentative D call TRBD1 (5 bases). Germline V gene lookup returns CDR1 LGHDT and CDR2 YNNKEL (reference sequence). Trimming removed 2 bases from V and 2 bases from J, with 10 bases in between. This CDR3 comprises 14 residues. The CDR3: CASSQRQSTYEQYF. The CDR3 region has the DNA TGTGCCAGCAGCCAAAGACAGAGTACCTACGAGCAGTACTTC.

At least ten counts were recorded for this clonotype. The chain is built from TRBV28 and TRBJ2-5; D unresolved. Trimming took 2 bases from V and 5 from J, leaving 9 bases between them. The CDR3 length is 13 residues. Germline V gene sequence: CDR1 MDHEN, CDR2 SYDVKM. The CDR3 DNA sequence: TGTGCCAGCAGTTTAGTCAGATTGGAGACCCAGTACTTC. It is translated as CASSLVRLETQYF.

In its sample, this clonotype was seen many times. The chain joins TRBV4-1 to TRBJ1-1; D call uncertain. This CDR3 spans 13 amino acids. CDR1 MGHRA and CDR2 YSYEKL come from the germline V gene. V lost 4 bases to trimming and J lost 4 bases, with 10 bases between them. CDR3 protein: CASSLGQVTEAFF. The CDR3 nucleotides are TGCGCCAGCAGCCTAGGCCAGGTCACTGAAGCTTTCTTT.

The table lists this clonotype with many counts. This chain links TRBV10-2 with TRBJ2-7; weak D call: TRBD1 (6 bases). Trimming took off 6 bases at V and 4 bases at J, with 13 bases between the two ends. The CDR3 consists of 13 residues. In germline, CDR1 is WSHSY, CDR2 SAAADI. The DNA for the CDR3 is TGCGCCAGCAGCTTGACAGGAAGGTACGAGCAGTACGTC. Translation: CASSLTGRYEQYV.

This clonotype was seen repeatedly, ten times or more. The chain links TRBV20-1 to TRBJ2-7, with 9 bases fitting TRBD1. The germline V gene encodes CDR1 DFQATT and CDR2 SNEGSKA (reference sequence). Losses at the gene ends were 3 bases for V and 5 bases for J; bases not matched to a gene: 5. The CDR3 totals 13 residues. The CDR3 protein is CSARGQGINEQYF. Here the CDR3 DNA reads TGCAGTGCTAGGGGACAGGGTATCAACGAGCAGTACTTC.